Sequencing of this T cell receptor beta chain was carried out in a study of T cell repertoires in cytomegalovirus infection. Overall study context: Public signatures in TCR beta pointed to CMV infection and matching HLA type.

One entry per CDR3 protein results from TCRdb running MiXCR on the reads. The table records fewer than 550,000 distinct CDR3 sequences, around 10% of them present only once. Only a few counts were recorded for this clonotype. The antigen is not known. The study, taken as a whole, reports: The response measured ex vivo was dominated by TCR beta clonotypes (HLA-C-restricted and CMV-specific). Summed frequency of shared TCR beta families picked out CMV carriers who also had the relevant HLA.

Source material: PBMCs. The sequence was collected from a human donor in good health (CMV status not recorded). Some clones in this sample may be carry-over from other donors' samples.

The CDR3 reads CASSPRDRVTDTQYF. The CDR3 nucleotides read TGTGCCAGCAGCCCCCGGGACAGGGTAACAGATACGCAGTATTTT. This chain joins TRBV2 and TRBJ2-3; 9 bases align to TRBD1. Trimming cost V 6 bases and J 3 bases; bases outside gene matches: 7. This CDR3 is 15 amino acids long. Germline CDR1 and CDR2: SNHLY and FYNNEI.